Presented here are 23 T cell receptor beta chains from one specimen sequenced in a study of CD8 T cells in ankylosing spondylitis. Antigens for these TCRs are unknown. Study-level findings and limits: A motif in TCR beta, a set of 8 or 9 highly homologous variants, appeared characteristic of ankylosing spondylitis blood.

TCRdb used MiXCR to reprocess the 5' RACE reads, holding one entry per CDR3 protein. The profile covers hundreds of thousands of distinct CDR3 sequences, with 12% appearing a single time and 0.51% taken by the ten largest. Input material: blood, either unsorted or a sorted T cell fraction (not recorded which). The receptors shown here come from a male donor with ankylosing spondylitis.

This clonotype was observed a few times. V gene TRBV4-3 combines with J gene TRBJ2-6; a weak D match, TRBD1 (6 bases). Between the trimmed V and J ends, which lost 6 bases and 0 bases, there was a span of 9 bases. Germline loops: CDR1 LGHNA, CDR2 YSLEER. This CDR3 comprises 15 residues. The CDR3 protein is CASRGGSSGANVLTF. For the CDR3, the DNA is TGCGCCAGCAGAGGGGGAAGCTCTGGGGCCAACGTCCTGACTTTC.

This clonotype was picked up a small number of times. The rearrangement uses TRBV5-4 and TRBJ2-1; 7 bases fit TRBD2. Trimming cost V 4 bases and J 0 bases; bases outside gene matches: 7. Germline assignment: CDR1 SGHNT and CDR2 YYREEE (reference sequence). The CDR3 has 16 amino acids. As DNA, the CDR3 is TGTGCCAGCAGCCGGCGAGCGGGGAACTCCTACAATGAGCAGTTCTTC. It is translated as CASSRRAGNSYNEQFF.

The chain has TRBV5-1 and TRBJ1-2; D is ambiguous. CDR1 SGHRS and CDR2 YFSETQ come from the germline V gene. Trimming cost V 1 base and J 8 bases, with 12 bases left between them. The CDR3 contains 13 residues. This CDR3 reads CASSLRPEGGYTF. Here the CDR3 DNA reads TGCGCCAGCAGCTTGCGGCCCGAGGGCGGCTACACCTTC.

This clonotype was seen many times. This chain joins TRBV10-3 and TRBJ2-5; TRBD1 aligns across 7 bases. The trim removed 4 bases at V and 7 bases at J, leaving 9 bases unmatched. The length of the CDR3 is 14 residues. From germline, CDR1 is ENHRY and CDR2 SYGVKD. CDR3 sequence reads: CAISGDRDVGTQYF. CDR3 DNA sequence: TGTGCCATCAGTGGGGACAGAGACGTAGGGACCCAGTACTTC.

A few counts support this clonotype. This chain uses TRBV20-1 with TRBJ2-3; 10 bases are a match to TRBD2. CDR1 is DFQATT, CDR2 SNEGSKA, per germline (reference sequence). This CDR3 contains 15 residues. The trim removed 1 base at V and 3 bases at J, leaving 4 bases unmatched. The CDR3 spells CSARGSSGGTDTQYF. In DNA form, the CDR3 reads TGCAGTGCTAGAGGCTCTAGCGGGGGAACAGATACGCAGTATTTT.

The rearrangement uses TRBV30 and TRBJ1-5; D is unresolved. The CDR3 is 13 residues long. The germline gives CDR1 GTSNPN, CDR2 SVGIG (reference sequence). The V end was cut by 0 bases, the J end by 2 bases, with 5 bases between. CDR3 coding DNA: TGTGCCTGGAGTGTACAAGGCAATCAGCCCCAGCATTTT. Translated, it gives CAWSVQGNQPQHF.

The V call is TRBV11-2, the J call TRBJ2-7; 10 bases match TRBD1. Germline V CDR1 and CDR2: SGHAT, FQNNGV. This CDR3 contains 14 residues. The V segment lost 4 bases and the J segment 6 bases; nucleotides outside the gene matches: 6. CDR3 residues: CASSWDRGTCEQYF. The DNA for the CDR3 is TGTGCCAGCAGCTGGGACAGGGGTACCTGCGAGCAGTACTTC.

This clonotype was seen more than once but under ten times. J is TRBJ1-3 and V is TRBV12-3 or TRBV12-4; D is perhaps TRBD1 (6 bases). The CDR3 spans 17 residues. V gave up 6 bases and J gave up 0 bases, with 18 bases separating them. CDR3 amino acids: CASRPWGRQSSGNTIYF. CDR3 sequence (DNA): TGTGCCAGCAGGCCCTGGGGGCGTCAGTCCTCTGGAAACACCATATATTTT.

V usage is TRBV20-1 and J usage is TRBJ2-3; a possible D gene is TRBD1 (6 bases). Trimming removed 4 bases from V and 6 bases from J, with 14 bases in between. CDR1 DFQATT and CDR2 SNEGSKA come from the germline V gene (reference sequence). This CDR3 comprises 13 residues. The DNA for the CDR3 is TGCAGTGCTAAACAGGGAAGAAGGGATACGCAGTATTTT. This encodes CSAKQGRRDTQYF.

The sample holds a few counts of this clonotype. The gene calls are TRBV12-3 or TRBV12-4 and TRBJ1-6, with 7 bases aligning to TRBD1. The CDR3 sequence is 14 residues long. V dropped 5 bases and J dropped 8; count of bases not matched to a gene: 6. CDR3 nucleotide sequence: TGTGCCAGCAGTACGACAGGGTATGATTCACCCCTCCACTTT. It specifies CASSTTGYDSPLHF.

The chain has TRBV5-5 and TRBJ2-1, with D unclear. The germline gives CDR1 SGHKS, CDR2 YYEKEE (reference sequence). The CDR3 is 12 residues long. The V gene lost 2 bases and the J gene lost 10 bases, with 10 bases spanning the gap. The CDR3 DNA reads as TGTGCCAGCAGCTTCCGACTGGGGGAGCAGTTCTTC. Amino acids: CASSFRLGEQFF.

This clonotype has a handful of counts. The chain has TRBV29-1 and TRBJ2-3; 7 positions match TRBD2. Germline CDR1 and CDR2: SQVTM and ANQGSEA. The junction had 4 bases not matched to a gene; V was cut back by 1 base and J by 0 bases. CDR3 length equals 15 residues. The CDR3 here is CSVEGWEGSTDTQYF. Here the CDR3 DNA reads TGCAGCGTTGAAGGTTGGGAGGGAAGCACAGATACGCAGTATTTT.

This clonotype came up a few times. The rearrangement joins TRBV20-1 to TRBJ1-6, with D possibly being TRBD1 (6 bases). The CDR3 loop spans 13 amino acids. Germline V lookup: CDR1 DFQATT, CDR2 SNEGSKA (reference sequence). V was shortened by 5 bases and J by 7 bases, with 12 bases between the two germline ends. The CDR3, as DNA: TGCAGTGCTCAGGACAGTTTCAATTCACCCCTCCACTTT. The encoded protein is CSAQDSFNSPLHF.

This chain joins TRBV20-1 and TRBJ2-7; 12 bases are a match to TRBD2. V trimming: 6 bases; J trimming: 2 bases; junction bases outside the gene matches: 2. Germline CDR1 and CDR2: DFQATT and SNEGSKA (reference sequence). The CDR3 is 13 amino acids. CDR3 in amino acids: CSAGTSGPYEQYF. CDR3 nucleotide sequence: TGCAGTGCGGGGACTAGCGGGCCCTACGAGCAGTACTTC.

This clonotype was found many times. V and J are TRBV7-2 and TRBJ1-3; no reliable D call. The germline gives CDR1 SGHTA, CDR2 FQGNSA. CDR3 size: 14 residues. V was pared by 1 base and J by 4 bases, with 8 bases between. Here the CDR3 reads CASSLGRMGNTIYF. The CDR3 DNA follows: TGTGCCAGCAGCTTAGGTCGGATGGGAAACACCATATATTTT.

V and J are TRBV2 and TRBJ2-1, with 7 bases lining up with TRBD2. Trimming cost V 6 bases and J 4 bases; bases outside gene matches: 9. CDR3 length: 15 residues. CDR1 SNHLY and CDR2 FYNNEI come from the germline V gene. This CDR3 is CASRAGRGGYNEQFF. The DNA of the CDR3 is TGTGCCAGCAGGGCGGGGCGGGGAGGGTACAATGAGCAGTTCTTC.

The chain couples TRBV7-9 to TRBJ2-7, with D maybe TRBD1 (5 bases). This CDR3 has 16 amino acids. V dropped 5 bases and J dropped 2 bases, with 19 bases sitting between them. CDR1 SEHNR and CDR2 FQNEAQ come from the germline V gene (reference sequence). The CDR3 sequence is CASSPTSQGLTYEQYF. The CDR3 bases are TGTGCCAGCAGCCCGACGTCGCAGGGTTTAACCTACGAGCAGTACTTC.

This clonotype has just a few counts. The chain recombines TRBV3-1 with TRBJ2-1; 11 bases agree with TRBD2. Germline V lookup: CDR1 LGHDT, CDR2 YNNKEL (reference sequence). The length of the CDR3 is 17 residues. J gave up 2 bases and V 4 bases, and 7 bases lay outside the gene matches. The CDR3 nucleotides read TGTGCCAGCAGCCGCGGGACTAGCGGATACACCTACAATGAGCAGTTCTTC. Protein: CASSRGTSGYTYNEQFF.

This clonotype was recorded many times. This chain joins TRBV29-1 and TRBJ2-1; 8 bases are a match to TRBD1. Germline-derived CDR1 and CDR2 are SQVTM and ANQGSEA. This CDR3 contains 14 residues. Trimming cost V 6 bases and J 4 bases; bases outside gene matches: 8. In DNA, the CDR3 is TGCAGCGTCATCACAGGGGGACTTTACAATGAGCAGTTCTTC. It specifies CSVITGGLYNEQFF.

A few counts support this clonotype. J is TRBJ2-3 and V is TRBV12-3 or TRBV12-4; TRBD1 might be the D (5 bases). The length of the CDR3 is 15 residues. V lost 6 bases and J lost 1, with 14 bases in between. In nucleotides, the CDR3 is TGTGCCAGCAGCGCAGGGTCGATCGGCACAGATACGCAGTATTTT. Translation gives CASSAGSIGTDTQYF.

This clonotype was observed a few times. Written as DNA, the CDR3 is TGCAGTGCTAGAGTTGATCTTCTTGGAGAGACCCAGTACTTC. This sequence encodes CSARVDLLGETQYF. This chain uses TRBV20-1 with TRBJ2-5; D remains ambiguous. The germline V gene encodes CDR1 DFQATT and CDR2 SNEGSKA (reference sequence). There are 14 residues in the CDR3. The V gene lost 1 base and the J gene lost 4 bases, with 13 bases spanning the gap.

V gene TRBV20-1 combines with J gene TRBJ2-7; D tentatively fits TRBD1 or TRBD2 (5 bases each). The CDR3 spans 14 residues. The germline V and J ends were trimmed by 3 bases and 0 bases, with 12 bases remaining between them. Germline assignment: CDR1 DFQATT and CDR2 SNEGSKA (reference sequence). CDR3 nucleotides: TGCAGTGCTAGGCAGACAGCGGACTCCTACGAGCAGTACTTC. Its translation: CSARQTADSYEQYF.

The chain recombines TRBV20-1 with TRBJ2-1, with 15 bases identical to TRBD2. With 2 bases clipped from V and 1 base from J, the junction kept 6 bases outside the gene matches. This CDR3 has 18 residues. Germline CDR1 DFQATT, CDR2 SNEGSKA (reference sequence). In DNA form, the CDR3 reads TGCAGTGCTAGACCCGGGACTAGCGGGAGGATGTCCTACAATGAGCAGTTCTTC. Translated: CSARPGTSGRMSYNEQFF.